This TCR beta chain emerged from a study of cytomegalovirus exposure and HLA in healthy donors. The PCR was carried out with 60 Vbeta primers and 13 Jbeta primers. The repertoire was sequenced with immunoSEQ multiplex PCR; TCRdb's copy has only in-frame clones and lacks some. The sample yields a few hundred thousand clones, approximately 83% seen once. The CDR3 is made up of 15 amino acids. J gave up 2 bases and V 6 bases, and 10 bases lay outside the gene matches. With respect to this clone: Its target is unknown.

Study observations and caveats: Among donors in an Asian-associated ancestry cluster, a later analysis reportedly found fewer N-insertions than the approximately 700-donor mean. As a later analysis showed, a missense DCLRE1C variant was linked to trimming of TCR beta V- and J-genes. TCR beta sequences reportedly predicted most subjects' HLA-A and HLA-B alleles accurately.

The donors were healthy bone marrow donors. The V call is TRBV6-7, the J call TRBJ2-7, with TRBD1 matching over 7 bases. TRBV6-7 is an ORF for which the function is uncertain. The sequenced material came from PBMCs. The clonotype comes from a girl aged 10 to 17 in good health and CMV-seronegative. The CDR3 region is CASRLQQGNTYEQYF. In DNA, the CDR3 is TGTGCCAGCAGACTTCAACAGGGGAATACCTACGAGCAGTACTTC.